A selection of T cell receptor beta chains follows, all from one sample in a study of CD8+ T cells in alopecia areata. Measured with immunoSEQ multiplex PCR; TCRdb has only the in-frame clones, and not every one. The data hold about 180,000 clones, with almost 65% observed a single time. The sequencing here drew on CD4+ T cells sorted from blood, taken at week 0. The receptors come from a human donor with alopecia areata. The CDR3 runs from the conserved cysteine through the conserved F or W. A D gene is named only where the DNA matches it firmly. A clone size is listed for some rows: how often the clone was seen (once, few, many), or a class if it is expanded.

>-|TRBV29-1|TRBJ1-1|-
TGCAGCGTTGAACCGACAGGCCCAACTGAAGCTTTCTTT
CSVEPTGPTEAFF
>-|TRBV5-1|TRBJ2-2|-
TGCGCCAGCAGCTTGGATTCGGCCACCGGGGAGCTGTTTTTT
CASSLDSATGELFF
>-|TRBV29-1|TRBJ1-1|-
TGCAGCGTTGTTGGACAGTCTAACACTGAAGCTTTCTTT
CSVVGQSNTEAFF
>-|TRBV6-1|TRBJ1-2|-
TGTGCCACCAGGGACTCCGGCTACACCTTC
CATRDSGYTF
>TRBD1|TRBV4-3|TRBJ1-1|-
TGCGCCAGCAGCCAGGTAGACAGGGCTGCTGAAGCTTTCTTT
CASSQVDRAAEAFF
>-|TRBV10-2|TRBJ2-6|few
TGCGCCAGCAGTGAAGGTGTCCCCTCTGGGGCCAACGTCCTGACTTTC
CASSEGVPSGANVLTF
>-|TRBV5-6|TRBJ1-1|-
TGTGCCAGCAGCTTGGAACGGCGTGAAGCTTTCTTT
CASSLERREAFF
>-|TRBV7-2|TRBJ1-2|few
TGTGCCAGCAGCTTAGGGTCAGATAACTATGGCTACACCTTC
CASSLGSDNYGYTF
>TRBD2|TRBV5-1|TRBJ2-1|-
TGCGCCAGCAGCTTGGTCGCTAGCGGGGGGAAAAATGAGCAGTTCTTC
CASSLVASGGKNEQFF
>-|TRBV19|TRBJ1-2|-
TGTGCCAGTAGTGACCAAGGGGGCTACACCTTC
CASSDQGGYTF
>TRBD1|TRBV30|TRBJ1-4|-
TGTGCCGAGGGGGCCAGGGAAGAAAAACTGTTTTTT
CAEGAREEKLFF
>-|TRBV30|TRBJ1-1|few
TGTGCCTGGAGTTCCCCGCGGGGGTCCACTGAAGCTTTCTTT
CAWSSPRGSTEAFF
>-|TRBV6-5|TRBJ1-6|once
TGTGCCAGCAGTTCCGACTCCTATAATTCACCCCTCCACTTT
CASSSDSYNSPLHF
>-|TRBV30|TRBJ2-7|-
TGTGCCTGGAGCCGGGACTCGATATCCTACGAGCAGTACTTC
CAWSRDSISYEQYF
>-|TRBV30|TRBJ1-1|few
TGTGCCTGGAAATCTAACACTGAAGCTTTCTTT
CAWKSNTEAFF
>-|TRBV5-1|TRBJ1-1|-
TGCGCCAGCAGCTCCTCAACAGGGTGGGCTACGAACACTGAAGCTTTCTTT
CASSSSTGWATNTEAFF
>TRBD1|TRBV4-3|TRBJ2-7|-
TGCGCCAGCAGCCAAGATGCGTCGAGACAGGGGCTCTACGAGCAGTACTTC
CASSQDASRQGLYEQYF
>-|TRBV30|TRBJ1-2|-
TGTGCCTGGAGTGTATTGACGTCCCAGGGGATCTACACCTTC
CAWSVLTSQGIYTF
>-|TRBV5-1|TRBJ2-3|-
TGCGCCAGCAGCTTGGAGGCAGGGGCCACAGATACGCAGTATTTT
CASSLEAGATDTQYF
>-|TRBV6-1|TRBJ2-6|-
TGTGCCAGCAGTGAATGGAGGCTGGCTGGGGCCAACGTCCTGACTTTC
CASSEWRLAGANVLTF
>-|TRBV10-3|TRBJ2-7|once
TGTGCCTTTGGGACGGCGGTGGGCGAGCAGTACTTC
CAFGTAVGEQYF
>-|TRBV5-6|TRBJ2-7|-
TGTGCCAGCAGCTTGGGAAGGGCCTACGAGCAGTACTTC
CASSLGRAYEQYF
>TRBD1|TRBV29-1|TRBJ1-3|few
TGCAGCGTTGAAGGTTTAGGGACAGGGCTTGATTTT
CSVEGLGTGLDF
>-|TRBV9|TRBJ2-3|-
TGTGCCAGCAGCGTACTAACCACAGATACGCAGTATTTT
CASSVLTTDTQYF
>-|TRBV5-1|TRBJ2-7|few
TGCGCCAGCAGCTTGCCAGCCGCCTACGAGCAGTACTTC
CASSLPAAYEQYF
>TRBD1|TRBV30|TRBJ2-7|-
TGTGCCTGGAACAGGGGGCCCTACGAGCAGTACTTC
CAWNRGPYEQYF
>TRBD1|TRBV27|TRBJ2-6|-
TGTGCCAGCAGATACCTTACAGGGGGCGGTTTACCTGGGGCCAACGTCCTGACTTTC
CASRYLTGGGLPGANVLTF
>-|TRBV25-1|TRBJ1-2|-
TGTGCCAGCAGTGAATTCCGGGGGGAGATGGGAGGCTACACCTTC
CASSEFRGEMGGYTF
>TRBD1|TRBV4-3|TRBJ2-5|-
TGCGCCAGCAGCCAAGGGGACAGGGGGCGAGAGACCCAGTACTTC
CASSQGDRGRETQYF
>-|TRBV30|TRBJ2-7|-
TGTGCCTGGACCCAACGAGGGGGGCGCCGCTACGAGCAGTACTTC
CAWTQRGGRRYEQYF
>-|TRBV5-1|TRBJ2-5|-
TGCGCCAGCAGCTTGGGGGCAGCCATACAAGAGACCCAGTACTTC
CASSLGAAIQETQYF
>-|TRBV6-1|TRBJ2-1|-
TGTGCCAGCAGTGAAGGCGGCTTATTCTATGAGCAGTTCTTC
CASSEGGLFYEQFF
>-|TRBV5-1|TRBJ2-5|-
TGCGCCAGCAGCCTTAAAGAGACCCAGTACTTC
CASSLKETQYF
>TRBD1|TRBV5-1|TRBJ1-1|-
TGCGCCAGCAGCTTGGAGGACAGGGTCACTGAAGCTTTCTTT
CASSLEDRVTEAFF
>-|TRBV5-1|TRBJ2-6|-
TGCGCCAGCAGCCTCCGGGACTCCGGGTTAGGGGCCAACGTCCTGACTTTC
CASSLRDSGLGANVLTF
>TRBD1|TRBV5-5|TRBJ1-2|-
TGTGCCAGCAGTGGGGGACAGGGAGAGTTCAGCTATGGCTACACCTTC
CASSGGQGEFSYGYTF
>-|TRBV4-3|TRBJ1-1|-
TGCGCCAGCAGCCGGGCGGGCAACACTGAAGCTTTCTTT
CASSRAGNTEAFF
>-|TRBV30|TRBJ1-5|-
TGTGCCTGGACCCGTGGGGCCAGCCAGCCCCAGCATTTT
CAWTRGASQPQHF
>-|TRBV7-9|TRBJ2-5|-
TGTGCCATAGCAAACCCCCAGTACTTC
CAIANPQYF
>-|TRBV30|TRBJ1-5|-
TGTGCCTGGAGTGTGGAGCTCAATCAGCCCCAGCATTTT
CAWSVELNQPQHF
>TRBD1|TRBV7-2|TRBJ1-1|few
TGTGCCAGCAGCCCGCTCCCAGGGGGTATCGCTGAAGCTTTCTTT
CASSPLPGGIAEAFF
>-|TRBV29-1|TRBJ1-5|-
TGCAGCGTAGTCCAGGGGAATCAGCCCCAGCATTTT
CSVVQGNQPQHF
>-|TRBV29-1|TRBJ2-6|few
TGCAGCGGCATGACCGATCCGAGGGCCAACGTCCTGACTTTC
CSGMTDPRANVLTF
>TRBD1|TRBV15|TRBJ1-4|-
TGTGCCACCAGCCGGGTACAGGGGAATGAAAAACTGTTTTTT
CATSRVQGNEKLFF
>TRBD1|TRBV27|TRBJ1-2|-
TGTGCCAGCAGTTCTGGACAGGGGGCAGGTGGCTACACCTTC
CASSSGQGAGGYTF
>-|TRBV2|TRBJ2-5|-
TGTGCCAGCAGTGAGTCGCAGATCGGGGAGACCCAGTACTTC
CASSESQIGETQYF
>-|TRBV5-1|TRBJ1-2|-
TGCGCCAGCAACCCGGACGGAAACTATGGCTACACCTTC
CASNPDGNYGYTF
>-|TRBV7-8|TRBJ2-3|-
TGTGCCAGCAAAAGGGACTTAAGCACAGATACGCAGTATTTT
CASKRDLSTDTQYF
>-|TRBV18|TRBJ2-7|-
TGTGCCAGCTCACCAGGAGCTACAGACTACGAGCAGTACTTC
CASSPGATDYEQYF
>-|TRBV29-1|TRBJ2-1|few
TGCAGCGTGGGACACCTAATAAGCTCCTACAATGAGCAGTTCTTC
CSVGHLISSYNEQFF
>-|TRBV29-1|TRBJ1-4|-
TGCAGCGTTCGGGGGGCTTCTGAAAAACTGTTTTTT
CSVRGASEKLFF
>TRBD2|TRBV30|TRBJ2-3|-
TGTGCCTGGAGTGGACTAGCGGGGGGCACAGATACGCAGTATTTT
CAWSGLAGGTDTQYF
>-|TRBV15|TRBJ1-5|-
TGTGCCACCAGGGACAGACTCAATCAGCCCCAGCATTTT
CATRDRLNQPQHF
>-|TRBV29-1|TRBJ2-5|few
TGCAGCGTTGATGACCTGGGAAATAAAGAGACCCAGTACTTC
CSVDDLGNKETQYF
>-|TRBV9|TRBJ2-3|-
TGTGCCAGCAGCGCCGCAATTAGCACAGATACGCAGTATTTT
CASSAAISTDTQYF
>-|TRBV13|TRBJ2-7|-
TGTGCCAGCAGCTTAGCAGGGGTCTACGAGCAGTACTTC
CASSLAGVYEQYF
>-|TRBV30|TRBJ1-1|-
TGTGCCCAAGTTGGGGGACGGATGAACACTGAAGCTTTCTTT
CAQVGGRMNTEAFF
>TRBD1|TRBV29-1|TRBJ1-2|-
TGCAGCGTAGGACAGGGTAGGAATGGCTACACCTTC
CSVGQGRNGYTF